One and the same sample provided the 4 T cell receptor beta chains below, sequenced in a study of technical replicates of blood from a few donors. TCRdb keeps only in-frame clones here, not all; method: immunoSEQ multiplex PCR. The sample contains fewer than 100,000 clones, about 97% of which appear only once. The sample comprised T cells isolated from PBMCs. These receptors were obtained from a human donor in good health.

V gene TRBV9 combines with J gene TRBJ2-1; 9 bases are shared with TRBD2. The germline V gene encodes CDR1 SGDLS and CDR2 YYNGEE. The CDR3 runs 15 residues. The trim removed 3 bases at V and 3 bases at J, leaving 4 bases unmatched. The CDR3 DNA reads TGTGCCAGCAGCGAGCGGGAGGACCACTACAATGAGCAGTTCTTC. Translating it yields CASSEREDHYNEQFF.

J is TRBJ2-7 and V is TRBV4-1; maybe TRBD1 (6 bases). V was shortened by 2 bases and J by 7 bases, with 15 bases between the two germline ends. The CDR3 runs to 14 residues. CDR1 MGHRA and CDR2 YSYEKL come from the germline V gene. The CDR3 protein is CASSQFNREEEQYF. DNA of the CDR3: TGCGCCAGCAGCCAATTCAACAGGGAAGAAGAGCAGTACTTC.

The chain employs TRBV29-1 and TRBJ1-1; the D gene is possibly TRBD1 (5 bases). V dropped 2 bases and J dropped 3 bases, with 13 bases sitting between them. The CDR3 length is 14 residues. Germline assignment: CDR1 SQVTM and CDR2 ANQGSEA. The CDR3 spells CSVETQGGYTEAFF. The CDR3 nucleotides read TGCAGCGTTGAAACGCAGGGTGGGTACACTGAAGCTTTCTTT.

The V and J genes are TRBV25-1 and TRBJ1-1; D is perhaps TRBD1 (5 bases). The V and J ends lost 7 bases and 0 bases respectively, with 9 bases between them. Germline CDR1 MGHDK, CDR2 SYGVNS. The CDR3 totals 13 residues. The CDR3 region is CASNHRMNTEAFF. CDR3 in DNA: TGTGCCAGCAATCACAGGATGAACACTGAAGCTTTCTTT.